Listed here is a single T cell receptor (beta chain). The table came from immunoSEQ multiplex PCR; TCRdb's copy has only in-frame clones and leaves some out. This sample has tens of thousands of clones, with approximately 90% found just once. This CDR3 is built from 20 residues. This entry belongs to a study of control samples from healthy donors and cancer patients. Sequenced material: PBMCs. The chain joins TRBV21-1 to TRBJ2-7; the table names TRBD1, a call not compared with the DNA. TRBV21-1 is a known pseudogene. The sequence came from a man aged 45-65 years with lung cancer. CDR3 coding DNA: TGTGCCAGCAGCGCCTGCCCAGGACAGGGGAGAAAGAGAGACTACTACGAGCAGTACTTC. Residues: CASSACPGQGRKRDYYEQYF.